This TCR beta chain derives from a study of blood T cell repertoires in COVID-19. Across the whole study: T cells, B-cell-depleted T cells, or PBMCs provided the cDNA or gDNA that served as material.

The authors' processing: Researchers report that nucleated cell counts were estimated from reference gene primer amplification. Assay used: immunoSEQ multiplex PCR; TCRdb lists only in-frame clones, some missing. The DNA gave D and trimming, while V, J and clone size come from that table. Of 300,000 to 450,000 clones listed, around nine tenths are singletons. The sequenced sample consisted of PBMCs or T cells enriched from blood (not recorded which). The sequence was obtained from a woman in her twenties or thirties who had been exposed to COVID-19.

This CDR3 reads CASSPGTASTDTQYF. CDR3 in DNA: TGTGCCAGCTCACCCGGGACAGCTAGCACAGATACGCAGTATTTT. This chain uses TRBV18 with TRBJ2-3; TRBD1 aligns across 7 bases. Germline CDR1 KGHSH, CDR2 LQKENI. The CDR3 runs to 15 residues. V dropped 3 bases and J dropped 0; count of bases not matched to a gene: 3.